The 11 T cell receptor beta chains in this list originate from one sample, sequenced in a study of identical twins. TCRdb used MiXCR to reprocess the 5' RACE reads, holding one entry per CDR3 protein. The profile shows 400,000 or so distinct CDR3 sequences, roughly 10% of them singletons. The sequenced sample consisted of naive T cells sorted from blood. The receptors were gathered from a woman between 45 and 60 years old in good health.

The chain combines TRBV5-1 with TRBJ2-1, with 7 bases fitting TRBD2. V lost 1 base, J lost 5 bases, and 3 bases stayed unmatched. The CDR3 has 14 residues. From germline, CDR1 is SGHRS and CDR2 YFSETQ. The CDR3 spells CASSLTSVNNEQFF. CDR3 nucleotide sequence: TGCGCCAGCAGCTTGACTAGCGTTAACAATGAGCAGTTCTTC.

The CDR3 loop is CSARSGAGSSYNEQFF. Written as DNA, the CDR3 is TGCAGTGCTAGATCGGGGGCGGGGAGCTCCTACAATGAGCAGTTCTTC. V usage is TRBV20-1 and J usage is TRBJ2-1; the D gene could be TRBD1 or TRBD2 (6 bases each). The V end lost 2 bases, the J end lost 0 bases, and 14 bases lay between the germline ends. Germline CDR1 reads DFQATT; CDR2 reads SNEGSKA (reference sequence). This CDR3 region has 16 residues.

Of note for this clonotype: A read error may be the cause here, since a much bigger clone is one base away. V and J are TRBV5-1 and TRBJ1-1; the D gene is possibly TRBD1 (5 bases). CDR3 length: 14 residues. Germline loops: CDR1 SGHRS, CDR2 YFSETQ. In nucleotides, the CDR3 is TGCGCCAGCAGCTCGGGACCGAAGAACACTGAAGATTTCTTT. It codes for CASSSGPKNTEDFF. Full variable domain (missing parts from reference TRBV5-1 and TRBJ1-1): KAGVTQTPRYLIKTRGQQVTLSCSPISGHRSVSWYQQTPGQGLQFLFEYFSETQRNKGNFPGRFSGRQFSNSRSEMNVSTLELGDSALYLCASSSGPKNTEDFFGQGTRLTVV.

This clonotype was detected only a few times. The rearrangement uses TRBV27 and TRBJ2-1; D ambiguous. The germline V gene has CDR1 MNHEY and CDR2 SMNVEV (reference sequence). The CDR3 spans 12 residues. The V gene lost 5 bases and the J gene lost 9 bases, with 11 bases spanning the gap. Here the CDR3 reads CASSLLWGEQFF. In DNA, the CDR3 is TGTGCCAGCAGTCTACTCTGGGGTGAGCAGTTCTTC.

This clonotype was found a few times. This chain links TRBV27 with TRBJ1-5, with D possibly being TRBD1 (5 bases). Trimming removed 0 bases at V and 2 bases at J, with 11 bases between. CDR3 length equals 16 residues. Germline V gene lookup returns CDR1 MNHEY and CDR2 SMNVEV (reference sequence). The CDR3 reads CASSLSGPGGNQPQHF. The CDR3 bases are TGTGCCAGCAGTTTATCTGGCCCGGGGGGCAATCAGCCCCAGCATTTT.

CDR3 DNA sequence: TGTGCCTGGGCGGGCAGACCGGGGTCACCCCTCCACTTT. Protein sequence: CAWAGRPGSPLHF. This chain connects TRBV30 to TRBJ1-6; D gene ambiguous. The CDR3 spans 13 residues. The ends were cut back, 5 bases at V and 10 bases at J, with 15 bases in the middle. Germline loops: CDR1 GTSNPN, CDR2 SVGIG (reference sequence). The variable domain in full, completed from reference TRBV30 and TRBJ1-6, reads SQTIHQWPATLVQPVGSPLSLECTVEGTSNPNLYWYRQAAGRGLQLLFYSVGIGQISSEVPQNLSASRPQDRQFILSSKKLLLSDSGFYLCAWAGRPGSPLHFGNGTRLTVT.

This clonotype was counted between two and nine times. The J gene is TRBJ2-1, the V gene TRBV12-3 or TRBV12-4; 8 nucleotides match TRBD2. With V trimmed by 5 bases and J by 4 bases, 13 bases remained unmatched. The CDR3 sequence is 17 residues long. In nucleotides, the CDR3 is TGTGCCAGCAGTCCCAGGACTAGCTCATACTATTACAATGAGCAGTTCTTC. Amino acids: CASSPRTSSYYYNEQFF.

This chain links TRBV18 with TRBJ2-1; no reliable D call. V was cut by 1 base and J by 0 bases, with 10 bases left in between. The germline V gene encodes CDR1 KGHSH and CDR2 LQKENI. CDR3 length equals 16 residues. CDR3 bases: TGTGCCAGCTCACCACGGGCTGCCAGCTCCTACAATGAGCAGTTCTTC. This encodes CASSPRAASSYNEQFF.

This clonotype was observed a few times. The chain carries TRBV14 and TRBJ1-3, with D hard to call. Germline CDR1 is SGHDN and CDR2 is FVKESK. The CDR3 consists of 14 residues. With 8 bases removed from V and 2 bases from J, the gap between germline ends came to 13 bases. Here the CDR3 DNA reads TGTGCCAGCCGGTATAGTGGCCCTGGAAACACCATATATTTT. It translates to CASRYSGPGNTIYF. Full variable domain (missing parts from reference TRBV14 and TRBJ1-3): EAGVTQFPSHSVIEKGQTVTLRCDPISGHDNLYWYRRVMGKEIKFLLHFVKESKQDESGMPNNRFLAERTGGTYSTLKVQPAELEDSGVYFCASRYSGPGNTIYFGEGSWLTVV.

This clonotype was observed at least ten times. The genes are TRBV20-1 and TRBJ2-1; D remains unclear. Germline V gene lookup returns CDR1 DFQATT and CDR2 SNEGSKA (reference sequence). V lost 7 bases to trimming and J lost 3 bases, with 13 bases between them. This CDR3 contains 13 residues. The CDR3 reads CSGRGPGYNEQFF. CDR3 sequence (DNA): TGCAGTGGTCGTGGCCCCGGCTACAATGAGCAGTTCTTC.

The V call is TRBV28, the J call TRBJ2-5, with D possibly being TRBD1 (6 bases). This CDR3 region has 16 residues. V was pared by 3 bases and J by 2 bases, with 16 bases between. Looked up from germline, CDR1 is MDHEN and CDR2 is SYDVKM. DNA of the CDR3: TGTGCCAGCAGTTTCAACGGCAGGGGACAACAAGAGACCCAGTACTTC. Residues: CASSFNGRGQQETQYF.